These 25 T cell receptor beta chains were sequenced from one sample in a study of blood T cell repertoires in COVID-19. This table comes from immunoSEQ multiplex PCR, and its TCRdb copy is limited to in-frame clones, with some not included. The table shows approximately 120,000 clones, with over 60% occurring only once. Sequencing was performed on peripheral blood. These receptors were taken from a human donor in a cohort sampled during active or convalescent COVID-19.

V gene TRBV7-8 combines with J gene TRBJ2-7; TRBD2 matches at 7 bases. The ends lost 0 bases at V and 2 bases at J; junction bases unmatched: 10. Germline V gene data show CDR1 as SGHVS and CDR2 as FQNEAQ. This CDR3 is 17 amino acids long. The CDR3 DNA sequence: TGTGCCAGCAGCTTAGCAGCGGGGTCCCGGGGCCCCTACGAGCAGTACTTC. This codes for CASSLAAGSRGPYEQYF.

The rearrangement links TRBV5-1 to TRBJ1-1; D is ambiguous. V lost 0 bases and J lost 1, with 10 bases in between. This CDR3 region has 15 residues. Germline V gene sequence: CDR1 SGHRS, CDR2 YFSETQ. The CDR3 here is CASSLVGAENTEAFF. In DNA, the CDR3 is TGCGCCAGCAGCTTGGTTGGAGCAGAGAACACTGAAGCTTTCTTT.

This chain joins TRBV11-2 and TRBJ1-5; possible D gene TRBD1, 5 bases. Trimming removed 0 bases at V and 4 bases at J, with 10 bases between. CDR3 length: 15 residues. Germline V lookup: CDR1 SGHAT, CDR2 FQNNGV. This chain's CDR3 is CASSLDGGGNQPQHF. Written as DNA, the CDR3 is TGTGCCAGCAGCTTAGATGGCGGGGGTAATCAGCCCCAGCATTTT.

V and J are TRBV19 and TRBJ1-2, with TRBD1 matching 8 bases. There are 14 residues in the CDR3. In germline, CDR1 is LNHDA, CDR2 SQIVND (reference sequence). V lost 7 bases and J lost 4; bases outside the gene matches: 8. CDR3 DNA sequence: TGTGCCAGTACCGACAGGGGCCGTTCCTATGGCTACACCTTC. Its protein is CASTDRGRSYGYTF.

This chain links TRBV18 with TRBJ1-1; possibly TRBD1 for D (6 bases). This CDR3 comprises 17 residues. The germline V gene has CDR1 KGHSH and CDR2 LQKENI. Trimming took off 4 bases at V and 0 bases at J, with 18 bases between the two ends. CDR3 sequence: CASSLTSGTPMNTEAFF. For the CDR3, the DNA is TGTGCCAGCTCACTGACTTCCGGGACACCGATGAACACTGAAGCTTTCTTT.

CDR3 DNA sequence: TGTGCCAGCAGTCCCGGGACAGGGATTTACGAGCAGTACTTC. This gives the protein CASSPGTGIYEQYF. This chain connects TRBV28 to TRBJ2-7, with 9 bases that match TRBD1. With V trimmed by 5 bases and J by 4 bases, 6 bases remained unmatched. CDR3 length: 14 amino acids. CDR1 and CDR2 (germline): MDHEN, SYDVKM.

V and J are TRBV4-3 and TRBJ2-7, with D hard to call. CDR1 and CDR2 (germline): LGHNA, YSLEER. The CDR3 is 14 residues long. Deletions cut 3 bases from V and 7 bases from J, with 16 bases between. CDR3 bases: TGCGCCAGCAGCCAGAGCCAGTCACGGAGTGAGCAGTACTTC. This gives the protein CASSQSQSRSEQYF.

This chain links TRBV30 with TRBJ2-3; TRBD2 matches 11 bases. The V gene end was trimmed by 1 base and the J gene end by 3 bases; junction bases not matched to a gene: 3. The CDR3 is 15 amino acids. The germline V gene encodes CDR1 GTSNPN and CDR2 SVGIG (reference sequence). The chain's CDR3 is CAWSGLAGLTDTQYF. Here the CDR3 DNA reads TGTGCCTGGAGTGGACTAGCGGGATTGACAGATACGCAGTATTTT.

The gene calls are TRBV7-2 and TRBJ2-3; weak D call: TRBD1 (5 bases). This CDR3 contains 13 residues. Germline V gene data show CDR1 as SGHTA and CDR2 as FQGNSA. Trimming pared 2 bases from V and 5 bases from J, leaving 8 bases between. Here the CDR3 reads CASSLIQGDTQYF. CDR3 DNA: TGTGCCAGCAGCTTAATCCAGGGAGATACGCAGTATTTT.

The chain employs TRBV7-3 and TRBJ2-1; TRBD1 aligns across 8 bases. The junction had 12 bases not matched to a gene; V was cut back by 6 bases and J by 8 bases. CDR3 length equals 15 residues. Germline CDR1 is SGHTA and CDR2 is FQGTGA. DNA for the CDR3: TGTGCCAGCAGTTTTACCGGGACAGGTCCGCATGAGCAGTTCTTC. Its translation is CASSFTGTGPHEQFF.

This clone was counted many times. DNA for the CDR3: TGCAGCGTTGAGGGGACTAGCGGGCCTACGGAGCAGTACTTC. Its protein is CSVEGTSGPTEQYF. This sequence joins TRBV29-1 and TRBJ2-7; 12 bases align to TRBD2. This CDR3 contains 14 residues. Germline V CDR1 and CDR2: SQVTM, ANQGSEA. After removal of 3 bases from V and 7 bases from J, the junction contained 7 bases not matched to a gene.

The CDR3 sequence is CSVEVRDRTTPTNEKLFF. The CDR3 DNA reads as TGCAGCGTTGAAGTCAGGGACAGGACAACCCCAACTAATGAAAAACTGTTTTTT. The chain carries TRBV29-1 and TRBJ1-4, with 8 bases aligning to TRBD1. Germline V gene sequence: CDR1 SQVTM, CDR2 ANQGSEA. This CDR3 is built from 18 residues. V dropped 1 base and J dropped 0; count of bases not matched to a gene: 10.

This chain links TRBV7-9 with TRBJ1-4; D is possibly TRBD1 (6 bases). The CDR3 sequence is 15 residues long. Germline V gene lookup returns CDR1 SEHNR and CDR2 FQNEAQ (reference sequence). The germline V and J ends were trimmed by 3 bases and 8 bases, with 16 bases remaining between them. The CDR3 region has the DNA TGTGCCAGCAGCTTTGTGGACAGTTCGGGGGAAAAACTGTTTTTT. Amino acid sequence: CASSFVDSSGEKLFF.

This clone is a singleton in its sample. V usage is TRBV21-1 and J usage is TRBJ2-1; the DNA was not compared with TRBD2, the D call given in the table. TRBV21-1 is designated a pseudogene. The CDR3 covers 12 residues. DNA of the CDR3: TGTGCCAGCAGCAAAGCGCTAGGGGGGGAGTTCTTC. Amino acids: CASSKALGGEFF.

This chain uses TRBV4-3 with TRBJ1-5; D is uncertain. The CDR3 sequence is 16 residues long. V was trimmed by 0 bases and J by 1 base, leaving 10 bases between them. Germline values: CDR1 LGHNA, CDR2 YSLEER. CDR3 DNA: TGCGCCAGCAGCCAAGAACTGTATATGAGCAATCAGCCCCAGCATTTT. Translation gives CASSQELYMSNQPQHF.

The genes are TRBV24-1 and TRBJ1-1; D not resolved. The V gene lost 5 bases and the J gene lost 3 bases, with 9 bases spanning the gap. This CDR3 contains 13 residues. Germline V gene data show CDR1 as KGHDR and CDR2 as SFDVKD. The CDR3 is CATSARVDTEAFF. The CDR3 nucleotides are TGTGCCACCAGTGCACGCGTGGACACTGAAGCTTTCTTT.

This CDR3 is CASSFVGEQFF. CDR3 coding DNA: TGTGCCAGCAGTTTTGTCGGTGAGCAGTTCTTC. The J gene is TRBJ2-1, the V gene TRBV12-3 or TRBV12-4, with D hard to call. The CDR3 runs 11 residues. V was clipped by 3 bases and J by 9 bases, with 6 bases between them.

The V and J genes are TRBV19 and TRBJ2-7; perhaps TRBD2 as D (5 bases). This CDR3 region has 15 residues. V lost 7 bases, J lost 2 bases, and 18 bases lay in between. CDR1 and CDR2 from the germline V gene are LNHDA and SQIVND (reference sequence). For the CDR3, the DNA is TGTGCCAGTAAGGCGGTTTCCGGGGATCCCTACGAGCAGTACTTC. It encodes CASKAVSGDPYEQYF.

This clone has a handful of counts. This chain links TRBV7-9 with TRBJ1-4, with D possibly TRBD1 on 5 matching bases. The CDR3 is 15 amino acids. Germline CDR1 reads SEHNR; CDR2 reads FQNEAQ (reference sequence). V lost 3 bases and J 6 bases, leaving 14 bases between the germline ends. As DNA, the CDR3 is TGTGCCAGCAGCTTGCAGGGAATTCGACATGAAAAACTGTTTTTT. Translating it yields CASSLQGIRHEKLFF.

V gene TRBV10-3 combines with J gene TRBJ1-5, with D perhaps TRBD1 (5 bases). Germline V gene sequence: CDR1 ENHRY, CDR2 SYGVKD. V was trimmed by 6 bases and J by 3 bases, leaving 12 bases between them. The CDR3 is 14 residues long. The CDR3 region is CAIRDGQLNQPQHF. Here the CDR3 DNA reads TGTGCCATCAGGGATGGACAACTCAATCAGCCCCAGCATTTT.

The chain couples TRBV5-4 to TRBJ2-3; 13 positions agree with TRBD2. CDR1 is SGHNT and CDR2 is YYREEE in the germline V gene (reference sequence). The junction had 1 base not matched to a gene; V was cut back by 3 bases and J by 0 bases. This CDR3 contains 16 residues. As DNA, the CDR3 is TGTGCCAGCAGCTGGGGACTAGCGGGGAGCACAGATACGCAGTATTTT. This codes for CASSWGLAGSTDTQYF.

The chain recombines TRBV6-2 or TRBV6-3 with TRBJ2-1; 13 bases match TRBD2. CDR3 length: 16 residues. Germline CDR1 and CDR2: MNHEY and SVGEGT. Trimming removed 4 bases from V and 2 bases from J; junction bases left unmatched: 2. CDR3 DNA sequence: TGTGCCAGCAGTTCCACTAGCGGGAGGGCCTACAATGAGCAGTTCTTC. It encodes CASSSTSGRAYNEQFF.

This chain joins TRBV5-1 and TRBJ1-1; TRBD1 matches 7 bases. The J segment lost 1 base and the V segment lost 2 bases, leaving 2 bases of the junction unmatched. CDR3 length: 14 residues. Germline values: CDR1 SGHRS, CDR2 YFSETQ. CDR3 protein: CASSFQGGNTEAFF. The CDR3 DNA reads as TGCGCCAGCAGCTTTCAGGGGGGGAACACTGAAGCTTTCTTT.

CDR3 sequence (DNA): TGTGCCAGCAGTGAAGCCCAGGGGGCGAGGGCCCCTGAAGCTTTCTTT. This sequence encodes CASSEAQGARAPEAFF. The chain recombines TRBV6-1 with TRBJ1-1; 8 bases align to TRBD1. The CDR3 runs 16 residues. V trimming: 0 bases; J trimming: 6 bases; junction bases outside the gene matches: 9. The germline gives CDR1 MNHNS, CDR2 SASEGT.

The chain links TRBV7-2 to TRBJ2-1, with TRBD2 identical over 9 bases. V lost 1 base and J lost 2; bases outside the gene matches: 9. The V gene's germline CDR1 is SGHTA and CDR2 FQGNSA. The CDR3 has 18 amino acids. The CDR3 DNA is TGTGCCAGCAGCTTAGGCCGGTTAGCGGGAGCACCCTACAATGAGCAGTTCTTC. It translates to CASSLGRLAGAPYNEQFF.